The source of this TCR beta chain is a study of Ad26.COV2.S vaccination and SARS-CoV-2 variants. Background on the study: Donor got 5x10^10 or 1x10^11 viral particles of Ad26.COV2.S. General observations from the study: Similar non-spike TCR breadth was observed in recipients of vaccine and of placebo.

With V trimmed by 6 bases and J by 5 bases, 9 bases remained unmatched. There are 16 residues in the CDR3. The germline gives CDR1 SGHVS, CDR2 FQNEAQ. Details on this clone: Its antigen is currently unknown.

The treatment: roughly 18 received Ad26.COV2.S at low or high dose, single or two shots; several received placebo; per-sample allocation not given. Specimens were obtained on day 63 following the first vaccine or placebo injection. An Ad26 vector that expressed Wuhan-strain SARS-CoV-2 spike constituted the vaccine. Repertoires were generated with immunoSEQ multiplex PCR, while TCRdb's copy carries only in-frame clones and drops some. The table records approximately 340,000 clones, roughly 85% of them present only once. The TCR originated in a person aged 18 to 65 who received the Ad26.COV2.S COVID-19 vaccine or a placebo. The rearrangement uses TRBV7-8 and TRBJ2-3; 12 bases agree with TRBD2. This specimen was peripheral blood, taken in a trial of Ad26.COV2.S vaccine versus placebo. The CDR3 loop is CASRPSSGRAGDTQYF. For the CDR3, the DNA is TGTGCCAGCAGACCTTCTAGCGGGAGGGCCGGAGATACGCAGTATTTT. The complete variable domain, with remaining parts taken from reference TRBV7-8 and TRBJ2-3, reads GAGVSQSPRYKVAKRGQDVALRCDPISGHVSLFWYQQALGQGPEFLTYFQNEAQLDKSGLPSDRFFAERPEGSVSTLKIQRTQQEDSAVYLCASRPSSGRAGDTQYFGPGTRLTVL.